The 27 T cell receptor beta chains given below trace back to one sample, sequenced in a study of human T cells and chemical hapten exposure. From the RACE reads, TCRdb called clonotypes with MiXCR, one entry per CDR3 protein. This repertoire shows over 300,000 distinct CDR3 sequences, more than 4.5% found once; its top ten account for approximately 2.8%. Time point defined: pre-sensitization, week 0. Treatment given: therapeutic diphenylcyclopropenone sensitization with weekly scalp DPC. The sequences come from whole blood, collected in connection with sensitization to the hapten diphenylcyclopropenone (DPC). The receptors here all came from a woman aged 50 to 65 with alopecia areata. Some clones in this sample may be carry-over from other donors' samples.

The genes are TRBV27 and TRBJ1-4; 8 nucleotides match TRBD1. This CDR3 has 16 amino acids. Germline CDR1 and CDR2: MNHEY and SMNVEV (reference sequence). V was pared by 1 base and J by 7 bases, with 8 bases of the junction left unmatched. CDR3 DNA: TGTGCCAGCAGTTTATGGACAGGGAATCCGGCTGAAAAACTGTTTTTT. This sequence encodes CASSLWTGNPAEKLFF.

The chain is built from TRBV7-9 and TRBJ2-4, with a weak D call TRBD2 (6 bases). Trimming took off 6 bases at V and 9 bases at J, with 15 bases between the two ends. This CDR3 comprises 13 residues. Germline V lookup: CDR1 SEHNR, CDR2 FQNEAQ (reference sequence). CDR3 in amino acids: CASSRAGLGIQYF. DNA of the CDR3: TGTGCCAGCAGTCGGGCGGGGCTTGGCATTCAGTACTTC.

In its sample, this clonotype was seen a few times. The genes are TRBV12-3 or TRBV12-4 and TRBJ2-7; the match to TRBD1 covers 12 bases. The V and J ends lost 4 bases and 7 bases, in that order; junction bases with no gene match: 11. CDR3 length: 16 residues. CDR3 DNA: TGTGCCAGCAGTTCTCCGGGACAGGGGGCGCGCGGGGAGCAGTACTTC. This translates into CASSSPGQGARGEQYF.

There are many counts of this clonotype. The chain combines TRBV29-1 with TRBJ2-7, with D tentatively TRBD1 (5 bases). The V and J ends lost 7 bases and 2 bases respectively, with 12 bases between them. Germline V gene sequence: CDR1 SQVTM, CDR2 ANQGSEA. The CDR3 is 12 residues long. In DNA form, the CDR3 reads TGCAGCGCAGGAGCAGGGACCTACGAGCAGTACTTC. This encodes CSAGAGTYEQYF.

This clonotype came up a few times. The V and J genes are TRBV29-1 and TRBJ1-1; D gene ambiguous. V gave up 5 bases and J gave up 7 bases, with 11 bases separating them. The CDR3 has 11 residues. Germline-derived CDR1 and CDR2 are SQVTM and ANQGSEA. CDR3 amino acids: CSVLVGFEAFF. CDR3 bases: TGCAGCGTTCTGGTAGGATTTGAAGCTTTCTTT.

This clonotype was detected many times. CDR3 bases: TGCGCCAGCAGTCTGGTGGGGCAACAAGATACGCAGTATTTT. Encoded protein: CASSLVGQQDTQYF. This chain uses TRBV5-1 with TRBJ2-3; possibly TRBD1 for D (5 bases). The CDR3 runs 14 residues. In germline, CDR1 is SGHRS, CDR2 YFSETQ. The ends were cut back, 5 bases at V and 5 bases at J, with 15 bases in the middle.

At least ten counts were recorded for this clonotype. The rearrangement joins TRBV12-3 or TRBV12-4 to TRBJ2-7; the D gene is possibly TRBD2 (6 bases). The CDR3 contains 13 residues. The V gene lost 8 bases and the J gene lost 1 base, with 12 bases spanning the gap. CDR3 sequence: CASGRGGSYEQYF. Written as DNA, the CDR3 is TGTGCCAGCGGGCGGGGAGGTTCCTACGAGCAGTACTTC.

The J gene is TRBJ1-6, the V gene TRBV28, with 7 nucleotides matching TRBD1. CDR3 length: 14 residues. The germline gives CDR1 MDHEN, CDR2 SYDVKM. V trimming: 1 base; J trimming: 9 bases; junction bases outside the gene matches: 3. CDR3 in amino acids: CASSLSGGSSPLHF. The CDR3 DNA sequence: TGTGCCAGCAGTTTATCAGGGGGAAGTTCACCCCTCCACTTT.

This clonotype was observed a single time. Written as DNA, the CDR3 is TGTGCCAGCTCACCCCGACAGACCTACGAGCAGTACTTC. The encoded protein is CASSPRQTYEQYF. The chain carries TRBV18 and TRBJ2-7, with D maybe TRBD1 (5 bases). Between the trimmed V and J ends, which lost 3 bases and 2 bases, there was a span of 8 bases. Germline loops: CDR1 KGHSH, CDR2 LQKENI. CDR3 length equals 13 residues. Supplemented by reference TRBV18 and TRBJ2-7, the full variable domain reads NAGVMQNPRHLVRRRGQEARLRCSPMKGHSHVYWYRQLPEEGLKFMVYLQKENIIDESGMPKERFSAEFPKEGPSILRIQQVVRGDSAAYFCASSPRQTYEQYFGPGTRLTVT.

In this sample, this clonotype turned up a few times. CDR3 sequence reads: CASSYSTGHEFNEQFF. The CDR3 DNA reads as TGTGCCAGCAGTTACTCGACAGGGCACGAGTTCAATGAGCAGTTCTTC. The chain links TRBV6-2 or TRBV6-3 to TRBJ2-1, with 7 positions matching TRBD1. Trimming cost V 0 bases and J 6 bases; bases outside gene matches: 8. The CDR3 extends over 16 amino acids. Germline values: CDR1 MNHEY, CDR2 SVGEGT.

This clonotype was counted many times. V gene TRBV7-6 combines with J gene TRBJ2-5; 7 nucleotides align to TRBD2. The junction had 6 bases not matched to a gene; V was cut back by 3 bases and J by 2 bases. In germline, CDR1 is SGHVS, CDR2 FNYEAQ. CDR3 length equals 15 residues. The CDR3 here is CASSLGGGRQETQYF. The CDR3 DNA sequence: TGTGCCAGCAGCTTGGGGGGAGGGCGTCAAGAGACCCAGTACTTC.

The rearrangement uses TRBV29-1 and TRBJ2-3; no clear D. The CDR3 totals 12 residues. Germline values: CDR1 SQVTM, CDR2 ANQGSEA. The germline V and J ends were trimmed by 5 bases and 0 bases, with 6 bases remaining between them. CDR3 nucleotide sequence: TGCAGCGTTTTACTTAGCACAGATACGCAGTATTTT. Translated, it gives CSVLLSTDTQYF.

This clonotype was seen many times. The chain joins TRBV7-9 to TRBJ2-3, with a possible D match to TRBD2 (6 bases). Trimming removed 4 bases from V and 4 bases from J, with 6 bases in between. Germline loops: CDR1 SEHNR, CDR2 FQNEAQ (reference sequence). CDR3 size: 12 residues. CDR3 region: CASSWGADTQYF. CDR3 nucleotides: TGTGCCAGCAGCTGGGGGGCAGATACGCAGTATTTT.

Only a few counts were recorded for this clonotype. The V and J genes are TRBV7-9 and TRBJ2-7, with D possibly being TRBD1 (6 bases). CDR1 is SEHNR, CDR2 FQNEAQ, per germline (reference sequence). V was shortened by 5 bases and J by 2 bases, with 13 bases between the two germline ends. CDR3 length: 14 residues. The CDR3 region is CASSSPGTPYEQYF. DNA of the CDR3: TGTGCCAGCAGCAGTCCCGGGACACCCTACGAGCAGTACTTC.

This clonotype was observed many times. This rearrangement joins TRBV7-2 to TRBJ2-3; 8 bases fit TRBD1. Trimming cost V 5 bases and J 1 base; bases outside gene matches: 5. Germline-derived CDR1 and CDR2 are SGHTA and FQGNSA. CDR3 length: 15 residues. The chain's CDR3 is CASSLSTGGTDTQYF. CDR3 DNA: TGTGCCAGCAGCCTATCGACAGGGGGCACAGATACGCAGTATTTT. The whole variable domain, filled in from reference TRBV7-2 and TRBJ2-3, reads GAGVSQSPSNKVTEKGKDVELRCDPISGHTALYWYRQSLGQGLEFLIYFQGNSAPDKSGLPSDRFSAERTGGSVSTLTIQRTQQEDSAVYLCASSLSTGGTDTQYFGPGTRLTVL.

This clonotype was counted many times. The chain joins TRBV12-3 or TRBV12-4 to TRBJ2-7; D not certain. Trimming shortened V by 6 bases and J by 4 bases, and 16 bases separated the two germline ends. CDR3 size: 14 residues. This chain's CDR3 is CASRPPSAAYEQYF. The CDR3, as DNA: TGTGCCAGCAGGCCCCCGTCAGCCGCGTACGAGCAGTACTTC.

This clonotype appeared many times. The chain uses TRBV7-9 and TRBJ2-5; TRBD1 aligns across 11 bases. With V trimmed by 3 bases and J by 6 bases, 6 bases remained unmatched. This CDR3 contains 15 residues. Germline V gene sequence: CDR1 SEHNR, CDR2 FQNEAQ (reference sequence). The CDR3 spells CASSLDRGRIKTQYF. CDR3 DNA sequence: TGTGCCAGCAGCTTGGACAGGGGGCGTATCAAGACCCAGTACTTC.

Worth noting for this clonotype: The junction does not match germline at one end; this may be a read error. The genes are TRBV7-6 and TRBJ2-7; no firm D call. Germline CDR1 SGHVS, CDR2 FNYEAQ. CDR3 length: 11 residues. CDR3 DNA: TGTGCCGGCAGCTTAGGTGCCGAGCAGTACTTC. Amino acid sequence: CAGSLGAEQYF. The variable domain in full, completed from reference TRBV7-6 and TRBJ2-7, reads GAGVSQSPRYKVTKRGQDVALRCDPISGHVSLYWYRQALGQGPEFLTYFNYEAQQDKSGLPNDRFSAERPEGSISTLTIQRTEQRDSAMYRCAGSLGAEQYFGPGTRLTVT.

Ten or more counts support this clonotype. The chain has TRBV2 and TRBJ2-1, with 10 bases matching TRBD2. The CDR3 spans 15 residues. V lost 7 bases, J lost 8 bases, and 11 bases stayed unmatched. The germline gives CDR1 SNHLY, CDR2 FYNNEI. The CDR3 DNA follows: TGTGCCAGCACACTTCTAGCGGGAGTGGCGTATGAGCAGTTCTTC. It specifies CASTLLAGVAYEQFF.

This clonotype was recorded at least ten times. This chain uses TRBV4-3 with TRBJ2-3; D gene ambiguous. Germline CDR1 is LGHNA and CDR2 is YSLEER. The CDR3 totals 15 residues. V was shortened by 0 bases and J by 4 bases, with 11 bases between the two germline ends. CDR3 region: CASSQEVSLADTQYF. The CDR3 DNA is TGCGCCAGCAGCCAAGAGGTGTCTCTGGCAGATACGCAGTATTTT.

This clonotype appeared a few times. The rearrangement joins TRBV2 to TRBJ2-1, with a tentative D call TRBD2 (5 bases). V dropped 0 bases and J dropped 0 bases, with 9 bases sitting between them. Germline CDR1 reads SNHLY; CDR2 reads FYNNEI. The CDR3 consists of 16 residues. The CDR3 protein is CASSEALRDSYNEQFF. CDR3 nucleotide sequence: TGTGCCAGCAGTGAAGCTTTACGGGACTCCTACAATGAGCAGTTCTTC.

This clonotype was picked up many times. Here the CDR3 DNA reads TGTGCCACCAGTGCTGCAGATACGCAGTATTTT. Its translation is CATSAADTQYF. The rearrangement links TRBV24-1 to TRBJ2-3; unclear D gene. The CDR3 contains 11 residues. Trimming removed 5 bases from V and 4 bases from J, with 3 bases in between. Per germline, CDR1 KGHDR and CDR2 SFDVKD.

A few counts support this clonotype. Written as DNA, the CDR3 is TGTGCCAGCAGCTTGGGGCCGGACAGATTGTCGTCTCTCTATGGCTACACCTTC. Its translation is CASSLGPDRLSSLYGYTF. The rearrangement joins TRBV7-9 to TRBJ1-2; D may be TRBD1 (6 bases). V dropped 3 bases and J dropped 4 bases, with 24 bases sitting between them. This CDR3 contains 18 residues. Germline CDR1 reads SEHNR; CDR2 reads FQNEAQ (reference sequence). Combining the CDR3 with reference TRBV7-9 and TRBJ1-2 gives the whole variable domain DTGVSQNPRHKITKRGQNVTFRCDPISEHNRLYWYRQTLGQGPEFLTYFQNEAQLEKSRLLSDRFSAERPKGSFSTLEIQRTEQGDSAMYLCASSLGPDRLSSLYGYTFGSGTRLTVV.

The sample holds a few counts of this clonotype. The chain has TRBV29-1 and TRBJ2-3; the D call may be TRBD1 or TRBD2 (7 bases each). This CDR3 is built from 16 residues. Deletions cut 8 bases from V and 0 bases from J, with 21 bases between. Germline assignment: CDR1 SQVTM and CDR2 ANQGSEA. CDR3 DNA sequence: TGCAGCTTGGGGGGGAGGCGGGACAGCAGCACAGATACGCAGTATTTT. It specifies CSLGGRRDSSTDTQYF.

This clonotype was seen only a few times. The chain recombines TRBV6-1 with TRBJ1-1; D not certain. The CDR3 has 11 residues. Germline V CDR1 and CDR2: MNHNS, SASEGT. V was trimmed by 6 bases and J by 3 bases, leaving 5 bases between them. The CDR3 sequence is CASRDYTEAFF. The CDR3 bases are TGTGCCAGCAGGGATTACACTGAAGCTTTCTTT.

This clonotype appeared a few times. This sequence joins TRBV7-8 and TRBJ2-3; D call uncertain. The CDR3 sequence is 13 residues long. Trimming shortened V by 2 bases and J by 5 bases, and 8 bases separated the two germline ends. Germline V gene data show CDR1 as SGHVS and CDR2 as FQNEAQ. CDR3 sequence (DNA): TGTGCCAGCAGCTTAAACACGGGAGATACGCAGTATTTT. This sequence encodes CASSLNTGDTQYF.

This clonotype has only a few counts. This chain uses TRBV28 with TRBJ2-1; TRBD2 matches 7 bases. Germline-derived CDR1 and CDR2 are MDHEN and SYDVKM. V shed 2 bases and J 6 bases; nucleotides not matched to a gene: 4. This CDR3 is 14 amino acids long. The CDR3 DNA sequence: TGTGCCAGCAGTTTAGCTTGGACTAGCAATGAGCAGTTCTTC. This gives the protein CASSLAWTSNEQFF.